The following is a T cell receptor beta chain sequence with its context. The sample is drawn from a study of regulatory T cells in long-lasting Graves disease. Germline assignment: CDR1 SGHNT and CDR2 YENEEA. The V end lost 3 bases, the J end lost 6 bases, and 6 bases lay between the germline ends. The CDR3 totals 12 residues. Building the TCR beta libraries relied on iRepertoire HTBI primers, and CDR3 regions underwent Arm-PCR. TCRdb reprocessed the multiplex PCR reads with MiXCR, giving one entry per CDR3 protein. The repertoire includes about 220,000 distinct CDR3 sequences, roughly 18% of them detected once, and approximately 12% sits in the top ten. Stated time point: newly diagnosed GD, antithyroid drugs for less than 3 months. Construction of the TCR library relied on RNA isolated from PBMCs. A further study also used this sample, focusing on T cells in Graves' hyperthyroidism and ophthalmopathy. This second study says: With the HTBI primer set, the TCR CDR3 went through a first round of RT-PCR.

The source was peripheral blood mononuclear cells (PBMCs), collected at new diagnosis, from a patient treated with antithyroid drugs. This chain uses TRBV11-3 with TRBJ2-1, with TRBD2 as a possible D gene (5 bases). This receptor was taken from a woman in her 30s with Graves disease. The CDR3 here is CASSFTSNEQFF. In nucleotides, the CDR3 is TGTGCCAGCAGCTTCACTAGCAATGAGCAGTTCTTC. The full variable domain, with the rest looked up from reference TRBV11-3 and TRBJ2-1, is EAGVVQSPRYKIIEKKQPVAFWCNPISGHNTLYWYLQNLGQGPELLIRYENEEAVDDSQLPKDRFSAERLKGVDSTLKIQPAELGDSAVYLCASSFTSNEQFFGPGTRLTVL.